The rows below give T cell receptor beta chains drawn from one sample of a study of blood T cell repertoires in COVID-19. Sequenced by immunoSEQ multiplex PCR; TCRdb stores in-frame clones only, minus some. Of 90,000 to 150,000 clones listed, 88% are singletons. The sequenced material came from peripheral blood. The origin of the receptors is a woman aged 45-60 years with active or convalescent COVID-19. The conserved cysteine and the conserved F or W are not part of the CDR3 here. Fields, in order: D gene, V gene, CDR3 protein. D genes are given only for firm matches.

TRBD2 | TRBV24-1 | ATSTGGGNTGELF
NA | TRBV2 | AGQIDRYHNEQF
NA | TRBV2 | ASRGGLNTDTQY
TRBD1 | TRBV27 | ASSLAGQEGGELF
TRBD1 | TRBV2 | ASSYGQGTYGYT
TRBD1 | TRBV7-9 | ASSSRDRGTGEQY
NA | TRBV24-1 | ATSDTRVNNEQF
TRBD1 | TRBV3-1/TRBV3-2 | ASSQGTGVNSPLH
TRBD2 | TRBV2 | ASQVLAGGTDTQY
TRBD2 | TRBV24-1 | ATSDQLAGETGELF
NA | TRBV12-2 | ASRTRKGDYYGYT
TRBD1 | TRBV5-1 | ASSWGQGGDTQY
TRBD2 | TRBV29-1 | SSTIAGSRGGEQY
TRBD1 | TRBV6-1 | ASSGPGQGFGNSPLH
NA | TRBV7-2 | ASSPQGSTEAF
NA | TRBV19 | ASHLMKFTGELF
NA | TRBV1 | TSSQDRRGGNTGELF
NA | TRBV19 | ASSIGWRGRSGANVLT
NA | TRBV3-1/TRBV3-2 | ASSQDRVGRYEQY
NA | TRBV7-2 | ASSLGGGAVNNSPLH
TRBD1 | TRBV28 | ASSLQSGTGSYEQY
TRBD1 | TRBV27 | ASSLGQDYGYT
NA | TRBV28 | ASSLGGNTEAF
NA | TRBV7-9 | ASSLISGNTIY
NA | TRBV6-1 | ASSDVLGVGTEAF
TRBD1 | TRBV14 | ARPTGGVEKLF
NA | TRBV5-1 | ASSLDAASTDTQY
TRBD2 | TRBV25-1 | ASSNGLAAYEQY
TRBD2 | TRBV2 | ASSKLAGGQETQY
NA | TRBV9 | ASGETSTDTQY
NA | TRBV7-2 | ASSSSNTGELF
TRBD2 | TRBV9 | ASSVVGTNLGTDTQY
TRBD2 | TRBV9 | ASSVGGSRGETQY
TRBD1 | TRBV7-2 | ASSTRTGVLADTQY
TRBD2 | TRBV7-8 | ASSRGSPLTSGNIQY
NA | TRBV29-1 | SVPAGGGELF
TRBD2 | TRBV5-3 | ARSFPGLAGVPTDTQY
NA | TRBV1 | TSSLRDRVLNSNQPQH
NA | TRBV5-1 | ASSIENSYEQY
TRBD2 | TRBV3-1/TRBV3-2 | ASSQLLASGSYNEQF
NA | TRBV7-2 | ASSLAGGGSGISYEQY
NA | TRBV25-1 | ASSGGALTFLYTGELF
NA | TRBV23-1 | ASSQSGEGGVSYNSPLH
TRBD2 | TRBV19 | ASRKAGGYNEQF
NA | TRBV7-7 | ASSLGGGPYNEQF
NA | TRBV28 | ASSLGLSNTEAF
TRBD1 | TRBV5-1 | ASCPGTGFQETQY
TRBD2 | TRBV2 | ASSGGGSAGELF
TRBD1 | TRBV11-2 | ASSLTGTGNTEAF
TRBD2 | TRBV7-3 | ASSSRTSGRPLESTDTQY
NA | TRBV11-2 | ASSKTGRANTGELF